A selection of T cell receptor beta chains follows, all from one sample in a study of T cells after yellow fever vaccination. TCRdb fed the 5' RACE reads into MiXCR, producing one record per CDR3 protein. The sample has 400,000 to 450,000 distinct CDR3 sequences; roughly a sixth are singletons. Sequencing was performed on PBMCs, taken before the yellow fever booster vaccination. The receptors derive from a man between 18 and 35 years old who received the YFV17D yellow fever vaccine. Both conserved end residues are part of each CDR3. The order of the fields is clone size, D gene, J gene, V gene, CDR3 DNA, CDR3 protein. The D gene is left open where the match is weak. Clone size appears in some rows only: once, few, many, or a class for an expanded clone.

. TRBD2 TRBJ2-1 TRBV25-1 TGTGCCAGCAGTGAACTAGCGGCGGAGCAGTTCTTC CASSELAAEQFF
. . TRBJ2-7 TRBV20-1 TGCAGTGCAGCACGGGGAAGATATCTCGAGCAGTACTTC CSAARGRYLEQYF
. TRBD1 TRBJ2-5 TRBV7-9 TGTGCCAGCGGGGACAGGCTAGAGACCCAGTACTTC CASGDRLETQYF
few . TRBJ2-3 TRBV5-6 TGTGCCAGCAGCTCCTCCCTGTCCGGAGGCACAGATACGCAGTATTTT CASSSSLSGGTDTQYF
few . TRBJ2-2 TRBV4-3 TGCGCCAGCAGCCAAGAGGTGGGGTCGAACACCGGGGAGCTGTTTTTT CASSQEVGSNTGELFF
few TRBD1 TRBJ1-4 TRBV29-1 TGCAGCGTTGGGACAGGGGTGGAAAAACTGTTTTTT CSVGTGVEKLFF
few TRBD2 TRBJ2-3 TRBV7-3 TGTGCCAGCAGCCGAATAGCGGGGTTCGGGGGAGATACGCAGTATTTT CASSRIAGFGGDTQYF
many . TRBJ1-5 TRBV4-2 TGTGCCAGCAGCCACCTGGGGGGGGGAGATCAGCCCCAGCATTTT CASSHLGGGDQPQHF
few . TRBJ1-2 TRBV6-6 TGTGCCAGCAGCTCGATAAAGTATGGCTACACCTTC CASSSIKYGYTF
. . TRBJ2-1 TRBV27 TGTGCCAGCAGTATCAGCGACTCCTACAATGAGCAGTTCTTC CASSISDSYNEQFF
few . TRBJ2-5 TRBV7-2 TGTGCCAGCAGCTTCAGGGTCGGGGAGACCCAGTACTTC CASSFRVGETQYF
few . TRBJ1-1 TRBV9 TGTGCCAGCAGCGTATCCTCCCCCTCCTCTGAAGCTTTCTTT CASSVSSPSSEAFF
few . TRBJ1-2 TRBV7-9 TGTGCCAGCAGCCCGGGTGGGGATGGCTACACCTTC CASSPGGDGYTF
. TRBD2 TRBJ2-5 TRBV10-3 TGTGCCATCAGTGATGGCGGGGGGGCCAAAGAGACCCAGTACTTC CAISDGGGAKETQYF
. . TRBJ1-3 TRBV21-1 TGTGCCAGCAGCAAACGGGCTTACTCTGGAAACACCATATATTTT CASSKRAYSGNTIYF
. . TRBJ2-3 TRBV5-1 TGCGCCAGCAGCCCAGGACCGAGACCAGATACGCAGTATTTT CASSPGPRPDTQYF
few . TRBJ2-7 TRBV14 TGTGCCAGCAGCCAGGAAGGAAGGGGAACCTACGAGCAGTACTTC CASSQEGRGTYEQYF
few TRBD1 TRBJ1-2 TRBV7-9 TGTGCCAGCAGCAAGGACAGGGTGGGCGGCTACACCTTC CASSKDRVGGYTF
. . TRBJ1-2 TRBV20-1 TGCAGTGCTAGAGCCGCCCCGGGTCCACCCTCCTATGGCTACACCTTC CSARAAPGPPSYGYTF
. TRBD1 TRBJ2-7 TRBV7-2 TGTGCCAGCAGCCTAGAAGGACAGGTAAACGAGCAGTACTTC CASSLEGQVNEQYF
. TRBD1 TRBJ1-4 TRBV28 TGTGCCAGCGGAAGTGGACAGGGTAATGAAAAACTGTTTTTT CASGSGQGNEKLFF
few . TRBJ1-4 TRBV6-5 TGTGCCAGCAGTGACAGAAACCCAACTAATGAAAAACTGTTTTTT CASSDRNPTNEKLFF
. TRBD1 TRBJ1-6 TRBV6-2/TRBV6-3 TGTGCCAGCAGACCACAGGGGGATTCACCCCTCCACTTT CASRPQGDSPLHF
few TRBD1 TRBJ2-3 TRBV24-1 TGTGCCACCAGTGACCCACTTACGGACAGGGCCAGCACAGATACGCAGTATTTT CATSDPLTDRASTDTQYF
few . TRBJ2-5 TRBV6-5 TGTGCCAGCAGTTCGCCCGGGATGGGCGGACTACGGATGGGGGAGACCCAGTACTTC CASSSPGMGGLRMGETQYF
. . TRBJ2-2 TRBV12-3/TRBV12-4 TGTGCCAGCAGATCAGACGGGAACACCGGGGAGCTGTTTTTT CASRSDGNTGELFF
few . TRBJ1-5 TRBV20-1 TGCAGTGCTAGAGTGCGGGGGACTAGCAATCAGCCCCAGCATTTT CSARVRGTSNQPQHF
few . TRBJ1-2 TRBV6-2/TRBV6-3 TGTGCCAGCAGTTACTCCAGGGTTGGCTACACCTTC CASSYSRVGYTF
few TRBD1 TRBJ2-1 TRBV20-1 TGCAGTGCTAGAGACCCCGGGGGGACAGGGGGTTATATTGAGCAGTTCTTC CSARDPGGTGGYIEQFF
many . TRBJ2-3 TRBV19 TGTGCCAGTAGTCTACCCACAGATACGCAGTATTTT CASSLPTDTQYF
few . TRBJ2-5 TRBV25-1 TGTGCCAGCAGTGACTACAGGGCTGGGGAGACCCAGTACTTC CASSDYRAGETQYF
once . TRBJ2-7 TRBV27 TGTGCCAGCAGTCCGGGGACATCCTACGAGCAGTACTTC CASSPGTSYEQYF
few TRBD1 TRBJ2-2 TRBV4-3 TGCGCCAGCAGCCACGGACAGGGGATGAGCGAGGGGGAGCTGTTTTTT CASSHGQGMSEGELFF
many . TRBJ1-1 TRBV12-3/TRBV12-4 TGTGCCAGCAGTTTAGGCCTCATGAACACTGAAGCTTTCTTT CASSLGLMNTEAFF
. . TRBJ1-4 TRBV6-2/TRBV6-3 TGTGCCAGCAGTGAACGGGCCGCAACTAATGAAAAACTGTTTTTT CASSERAATNEKLFF
few . TRBJ1-1 TRBV30 TGTGCCTCGACACGAGGGGGGGGCCCTGAAGCTTTCTTT CASTRGGGPEAFF
. . TRBJ2-2 TRBV7-2 TGTGCCAGCAGCTTACCAGGGACCCCGATTACCACCGGGGAGCTGTTTTTT CASSLPGTPITTGELFF
. TRBD1 TRBJ1-5 TRBV20-1 TGCAGTGCCTCGCGCGGCCCTCGGACAGGTGGGCAGCCCCAGCATTTT CSASRGPRTGGQPQHF
. . TRBJ2-2 TRBV7-8 TGTGCCAGCAGCTTATGGGACTTCTACACCGGGGAGCTGTTTTTT CASSLWDFYTGELFF
. TRBD1 TRBJ1-2 TRBV20-1 TGCAGTGCCGCCAGGGCCTTGGGACAGGGGGCGGAAGGCTACACCTTC CSAARALGQGAEGYTF
few . TRBJ2-3 TRBV6-5 TGTGCCAGCAGTTCTGCTGGGCTCAGGACGCAGTATTTT CASSSAGLRTQYF
few . TRBJ2-4 TRBV6-2/TRBV6-3 TGTGCCAGCAGTTACGTGGGGCCGTTAAACATTCAGTACTTC CASSYVGPLNIQYF
few . TRBJ2-1 TRBV29-1 TGCAGCGTTGAAGGTGTGGAGGGCTCAGGGTTTAATGAGCAGTTCTTC CSVEGVEGSGFNEQFF
. . TRBJ1-2 TRBV9 TGTGCCAGCAGCGTAGATTACGGCAGAATTAACTATGGCTACACCTTC CASSVDYGRINYGYTF
few TRBD2 TRBJ2-3 TRBV6-2/TRBV6-3 TGTGCCAGCAGGAGGCGGGGGGGCCGAACCTTACCTTCTAGCACAGATACGCAGTATTTT CASRRRGGRTLPSSTDTQYF
few . TRBJ1-1 TRBV5-1 TGCGCCAGCAGCTTACAATTCAACACTGAAGCTTTCTTT CASSLQFNTEAFF
. . TRBJ1-3 TRBV7-2 TGTGCCAGCAGCCGACAGAGCTCTGGAAACACCATATATTTT CASSRQSSGNTIYF
many . TRBJ2-1 TRBV12-3/TRBV12-4 TGTGCCAGCAGTTTAGTTAGTTACAATGAGCAGTTCTTC CASSLVSYNEQFF
few . TRBJ1-2 TRBV6-5 TGTGCCAGCAGTTGGATGGACAGCTCTAACTATGGCTACACCTTC CASSWMDSSNYGYTF
few TRBD1 TRBJ2-4 TRBV28 TGTGCCAGCAGCCCCACGGGACAGCTAGCCAAAAACATTCAGTACTTC CASSPTGQLAKNIQYF
. . TRBJ2-7 TRBV12-5 TGTGCTAGTGGAAACTCAGGGTATGCTAGGAACGAGCAGTACTTC CASGNSGYARNEQYF